This is a list of T cell receptor beta chains from one sample in a study of blood T cell repertoires in COVID-19. Using immunoSEQ multiplex PCR, the repertoire was profiled, and TCRdb retains in-frame clones only, with some absent. The sample consists of 70,000 to 95,000 clones, approximately 92% of them appearing once. Input material: peripheral blood. These receptors originate from a woman aged 60-70 years with active COVID-19. Each CDR3 is given with its conserved first and last residue. Each record gives: D gene, J gene, V gene, clone size, CDR3 DNA, CDR3 protein. A D gene is named only where the DNA matches it firmly. The size field is filled for only some rows; it gives once, few, many or a size class.

NA	TRBJ1-5	TRBV19	once	TGTGCCAGTGGGAGTGGGCAAAATCAGCCCCAGCATTTT	CASGSGQNQPQHF
TRBD1	TRBJ1-5	TRBV10-3	NA	TGTGCCATCAGTGAGTCGGACAGGGCAAGTCAGCCCCAGCATTTT	CAISESDRASQPQHF
NA	TRBJ1-2	TRBV4-1	NA	TGCGCCAGCAGCCAAGACCGAGATGTGGACTATGGCTACACCTTC	CASSQDRDVDYGYTF
NA	TRBJ2-7	TRBV7-9	NA	TGTGCCAGCAGCCCTTCCCCCGGGGAGGGAGGGGGCGAGCAGTACTTC	CASSPSPGEGGGEQYF
TRBD1	TRBJ1-4	TRBV27	NA	TGTGCCAGCAGTTTCTACAGGGGCCTTAATGAAAAACTGTTTTTT	CASSFYRGLNEKLFF
NA	TRBJ1-4	TRBV9	once	TGTGCCAGCAGCGTAGGGGCAGCCACTAATGAAAAACTGTTTTTT	CASSVGAATNEKLFF
TRBD1	TRBJ2-1	TRBV19	NA	TGTGCCAGTAGTATTGGGGGACAGGGGAAGGATGAGCAGTTCTTC	CASSIGGQGKDEQFF
TRBD2	TRBJ2-7	TRBV12-3/TRBV12-4	NA	TGTGCCAGCAGAGCGGGGCTCTACGAGCAGTACTTC	CASRAGLYEQYF
NA	TRBJ1-6	TRBV28	NA	TGTGCCAGCAGTTTAACAGCAAATTCACCCCTCCACTTT	CASSLTANSPLHF
TRBD1	TRBJ2-7	TRBV11-2	NA	TGTGCCAGCAGCTCCTACCACCGGGACAGGGGGTTTCCCTACGAGCAGTACTTC	CASSSYHRDRGFPYEQYF
TRBD1	TRBJ1-5	TRBV29-1	NA	TGCAGCGTTGGCGAGACAGGGGGCGATCAGCCCCAGCATTTT	CSVGETGGDQPQHF
NA	TRBJ2-1	TRBV10-2	NA	TGCGCCAGCAGAGGGGGGGACAGGTCCTACAATGAGCAGTTCTTC	CASRGGDRSYNEQFF
NA	TRBJ1-5	TRBV6-5	NA	TGTGCCAGCAGCCGTCCGGGGAACCAGCCCCAGCATTTT	CASSRPGNQPQHF
TRBD2	TRBJ2-2	TRBV7-2	NA	TGTGCCAGCGGACCTCAGCGGGGGGTCCACACCGGGGAGCTGTTTTTT	CASGPQRGVHTGELFF
TRBD2	TRBJ2-5	TRBV18	NA	TGTGCCAGCTCACAAGGGACTAGCGGGAGAGTTCAAGAGACCCAGTACTTC	CASSQGTSGRVQETQYF
TRBD2	TRBJ2-1	TRBV2	NA	TGTGCCAGCAGTGAACGTTTAGCGGGAGCTAATGAGCAGTTCTTC	CASSERLAGANEQFF
NA	TRBJ1-6	TRBV7-8	NA	TGTGCCAGCAGAAGGCGGGATAATTCACCCCTCCACTTT	CASRRRDNSPLHF
TRBD2	TRBJ2-3	TRBV19	NA	TGTGCCAGTAGTATTCGGGGGGGGCGCACAGATACGCAGTATTTT	CASSIRGGRTDTQYF
TRBD2	TRBJ2-3	TRBV5-1	NA	TGCGCCAGCAGCTTTCTAGCGGGAGTACGTACGCAGTATTTT	CASSFLAGVRTQYF
NA	TRBJ2-7	TRBV4-3	NA	TGCGCCAGCAGCCATATGTCCTCGGGCTACGAGCAGTACTTC	CASSHMSSGYEQYF
TRBD1	TRBJ2-3	TRBV19	NA	TGTGCCAGTAGAAACAGGGGTTTCGCGACAGATACGCAGTATTTT	CASRNRGFATDTQYF
TRBD1	TRBJ1-5	TRBV27	NA	TGTGCCAGCAGTTTCCTGACAGGGGGCAAGGTCCAGCCCCAGCATTTT	CASSFLTGGKVQPQHF
NA	TRBJ1-1	TRBV2	NA	TGTGCCAGCACTTCGGCTCAGGGAGGCACTGAAGCTTTCTTT	CASTSAQGGTEAFF
NA	TRBJ1-1	TRBV6-5	NA	TGTGCCAGCAGGACGCAGGGAATTGGGAACACTGAAGCTTTCTTT	CASRTQGIGNTEAFF
TRBD2	TRBJ2-7	TRBV11-3	NA	TGTGCCAGCAGCTTAGAGGGACTAGCGTCCTACGAGCAGTACTTC	CASSLEGLASYEQYF
TRBD2	TRBJ2-3	TRBV24-1	NA	TGTGCCACCAGTGACGGGACTAGCGGGGGGTCGGCAGATACGCAGTATTTT	CATSDGTSGGSADTQYF
NA	TRBJ1-5	TRBV16	NA	TGTGCCAGCAGCCAAACAGGATCGAATCAGCCCCAGCATTTT	CASSQTGSNQPQHF
TRBD2	TRBJ2-2	TRBV28	NA	TGTGCCAGCAGCCTGAGCGGGAGGGTAACCGGGGAGCTGTTTTTT	CASSLSGRVTGELFF
TRBD2	TRBJ2-1	TRBV27	NA	TGTGCCAGCAGTTTAGCGGGAGGGCACAATGAGCAGTTCTTC	CASSLAGGHNEQFF
TRBD1	TRBJ1-2	TRBV11-2	NA	TGTGCCAGCAGCTGGGACAGGGGTGGCTACACCTTC	CASSWDRGGYTF
TRBD1	TRBJ2-1	TRBV19	NA	TGTGCCAGTAGCAACACCGGGACAGGGGGCAATGAGCAGTTCTTC	CASSNTGTGGNEQFF
NA	TRBJ1-2	TRBV5-1	NA	TGCGCCAGCAGCCGACCCGGACAGAACTATGGCTACACCTTC	CASSRPGQNYGYTF
NA	TRBJ2-5	TRBV5-6	NA	TGTGCCAGCAGCTCCCTAGCTGCCCAAGAGACCCAGTACTTC	CASSSLAAQETQYF
TRBD1	TRBJ2-1	TRBV2	NA	TGTGCCAGCAAATCGACAGGGGGCTCCTACAATGAGCAGTTCTTC	CASKSTGGSYNEQFF
TRBD2	TRBJ2-7	TRBV19	few	TGTGCCAGTAGTACCTTAGCGGGAGGAAAGTCCTACGAGCAGTACTTC	CASSTLAGGKSYEQYF
NA	TRBJ1-2	TRBV2	NA	TGTGCCAGCAACCTAAGAGCTAACTATGGCTACACCTTC	CASNLRANYGYTF
NA	TRBJ2-5	TRBV5-1	once	TGCGCCAGCAGCTTGGACAGGGTTGGGGAGACCCAGTACTTC	CASSLDRVGETQYF
TRBD2	TRBJ2-5	TRBV6-5	NA	TGTGCCAGTACTAGCGGGAGTCCAGAGACCCAGTACTTC	CASTSGSPETQYF
TRBD2	TRBJ2-7	TRBV24-1	NA	TGTGCCACCAGTGATTTTTCGGGGGGGCACTACGAGCAGTACTTC	CATSDFSGGHYEQYF
TRBD2	TRBJ2-5	TRBV3-1/TRBV3-2	NA	TGTGCCAGCAGCATCCTCTACGGCGGGGGGCCGGGGGAGACCCAGTACTTC	CASSILYGGGPGETQYF
NA	TRBJ1-5	TRBV19	NA	TGTGCCAGTAACGACAGGCGACCGGGCCAGCCCCAGCATTTT	CASNDRRPGQPQHF
NA	TRBJ1-6	TRBV4-2	once	TGTGCCAGCAGCCAAGACCAACAGGGAAATAATTCACCCCTCCACTTT	CASSQDQQGNNSPLHF
NA	TRBJ1-5	TRBV28	once	TGTGCCAGCACCCCGGGGGGAACGAAAAATCAGCCCCAGCATTTT	CASTPGGTKNQPQHF
TRBD1	TRBJ1-4	TRBV24-1	NA	TGTGCCACCCGGGACAGAGCAGAAAAACTGTTTTTT	CATRDRAEKLFF
TRBD2	TRBJ2-1	TRBV30	NA	TGTGCCTGGAGTGCCCGAGGACTAGCGGGGGGCAGTGAGCAGTTCTTC	CAWSARGLAGGSEQFF
NA	TRBJ1-1	TRBV1	NA	TGCACCAGCAGCCAACGTGGGACTTGGAGGGAAGCTTTCTTT	CTSSQRGTWREAFF
NA	TRBJ1-3	TRBV28	NA	TGTGCCAGTTTCCCGACAGCTTCTGGAAACACCATATATTTT	CASFPTASGNTIYF
TRBD1	TRBJ1-2	TRBV11-3	NA	TGTGCCAGCAGCCCAACGCAGGGGGGAGACTATGGCTACACCTTC	CASSPTQGGDYGYTF
NA	TRBJ1-1	TRBV19	NA	TGTGCCAGTAGTGCCGGGACACCAAATGAAGCTTTCTTT	CASSAGTPNEAFF
TRBD1	TRBJ1-1	TRBV28	NA	TGTGCCAGCAGTTTGACAGGGGGCCTCAACACTGAAGCTTTCTTT	CASSLTGGLNTEAFF
NA	TRBJ1-4	TRBV29-1	NA	TGCAGCGCTCGAGGGGGTAGTGCAACTAATGAAAAACTGTTTTTT	CSARGGSATNEKLFF
TRBD1	TRBJ1-5	TRBV6-5	NA	TGTGCCAGCAGTCACAGGGGAAATCAGCCCCAGCATTTT	CASSHRGNQPQHF
NA	TRBJ2-7	TRBV28	NA	TGTGCCAGCAGTTTAGGTGGGGTCAGGGGCTACGAGCAGTACTTC	CASSLGGVRGYEQYF
NA	TRBJ1-2	TRBV7-2	NA	TGTGCCAGGGCCGCTGGTCCGGAGTATGGCTACACCTTC	CARAAGPEYGYTF
NA	TRBJ1-1	TRBV30	NA	TGTGCCTGGAGTGCGGAGGAACTGCCGAACACTGAAGCTTTCTTT	CAWSAEELPNTEAFF
TRBD2	TRBJ2-5	TRBV5-4	NA	TGTGCCAGCAGCTTGCGGAGCGGGGCTTCACAAGAGACCCAGTACTTC	CASSLRSGASQETQYF
TRBD2	TRBJ2-1	TRBV19	NA	TGTGCCAGTAGTGGGATAGCGGGACATGAGCAGTTCTTC	CASSGIAGHEQFF
TRBD2	TRBJ2-1	TRBV2	NA	TGTGCCAGCAGTGCACGGAAGAGCGGGAGCTACAATGAGCAGTTCTTC	CASSARKSGSYNEQFF
TRBD2	TRBJ2-2	TRBV10-3	NA	TGTGCCAACGCCGGGACTACGGACGGGGAGCTGTTTTTT	CANAGTTDGELFF